This T cell receptor (beta chain) was documented in a study of T cell responses to AZD1222 COVID-19 vaccine. General study findings and limits: An increase in Spike-specific TCR breadth and depth was observed after two AZD1222 doses. Scientists sampled the repertoires only once the peak T cell response had passed.

With respect to this clone: The target antigen is unknown.

This table comes from immunoSEQ multiplex PCR, and its TCRdb copy is limited to in-frame clones, with some not included. The sample yields about 4,800 clones, about 91% seen once. CDR1 and CDR2 from the germline V gene are MDHEN and SYDVKM. This CDR3 spans 14 amino acids. The J segment lost 5 bases and the V segment lost 5 bases, leaving 5 bases of the junction unmatched. The chain combines TRBV28 with TRBJ1-2; 10 bases agree with TRBD1. The sequencing used peripheral blood, collected 28 days after the second AZD1222 dose. The origin of this receptor is an adult who received the AZD1222 COVID-19 vaccine. For the CDR3, the DNA is TGTGCCAGCAGTACGACAGGGGGCGCTTATGGCTACACCTTC. Translated, it gives CASSTTGGAYGYTF.